The rows below give T cell receptor beta chains drawn from one sample of a study of identical twins. TCRdb called the 5' RACE reads again in MiXCR, with one record for every CDR3 protein. Of under 450,000 distinct CDR3 sequences in the sample, less than 20% were seen once. Sequencing used naive T cells sorted from blood. The receptors were sampled from a man in his forties or fifties in good health. Each CDR3 is given with its conserved first and last residue. Fields, in order: J gene, V gene, clone size, D gene, CDR3 DNA, CDR3 protein. D genes are given only for firm matches. Rows give clone size only sometimes, using once, few, many, or a class for an expanded clone.

TRBJ2-4,TRBV5-1,.,.,TGCGCCAGCAGCCCGGCCGGACCCGCTCTCTACATTCAGTACTTC,CASSPAGPALYIQYF
TRBJ2-5,TRBV29-1,.,TRBD2,TGCAGCGTCCACCTAGCGGAGACCCAAGAGACCCAGTACTTC,CSVHLAETQETQYF
TRBJ1-3,TRBV6-1,once,.,TGTGCCAGCAGGGCCGGGCACTCTGGAAACACCATATATTTT,CASRAGHSGNTIYF
TRBJ1-2,TRBV27,many,TRBD1,TGTGCCAGCAGCCTGACAGGGGATAACTATGGCTACACCTTC,CASSLTGDNYGYTF
TRBJ2-1,TRBV6-1,many,.,TGTGCCAGCAGGCGTGGCGGGAACTCCTACAATGAGCAGTTCTTC,CASRRGGNSYNEQFF
TRBJ2-7,TRBV4-3,.,.,TGCGCCAGCAGCCAAGAAAACTCAGTGGGCTACGAGCAGTACTTC,CASSQENSVGYEQYF
TRBJ2-7,TRBV11-2,many,.,TGTGCCAGCAGCCCGGGGGACAGAGTGCAGGGGCAGTACTTC,CASSPGDRVQGQYF
TRBJ2-7,TRBV27,.,TRBD2,TGTGCCAGCAGTCCCCCCCCCGGGACTAGCGGGAGAAGGGAGCAGTACTTC,CASSPPPGTSGRREQYF
TRBJ1-1,TRBV12-3/TRBV12-4,.,TRBD1,TGTGCCAGCAGTTTAGAGCAGGGGGCAAAGGAAGCTTTCTTT,CASSLEQGAKEAFF
TRBJ2-1,TRBV5-6,many,TRBD2,TGTGCCAGCAGCTCCCGGGGTGCGGGAGGCTACAATGAGCAGTTCTTC,CASSSRGAGGYNEQFF
TRBJ1-1,TRBV20-1,once,TRBD1,TGCAGTGCTAGGGGGGACAGGGGAGGCGGGACTGAAGCTTTCTTT,CSARGDRGGGTEAFF
TRBJ2-7,TRBV20-1,few,TRBD2,TGCAGTGCTCACGGACTAGTTCACTACGAGCAGTACTTC,CSAHGLVHYEQYF
TRBJ2-2,TRBV11-1,many,.,TGTGCCAGCAGGCCGCGTCCGGGACATCGCAACCGGCGTAACACCGGGGAGCTGTTTTTT,CASRPRPGHRNRRNTGELFF
TRBJ1-1,TRBV13,.,.,TGTGCCAGCAGCCCCTGGGGAGAAGGGAACACTGAAGCTTTCTTT,CASSPWGEGNTEAFF
TRBJ2-7,TRBV28,few,TRBD2,TGTGCCACCCACGGCGGGAGGAATAGGCGGGACGAGCAGTACTTC,CATHGGRNRRDEQYF
TRBJ2-5,TRBV2,.,TRBD2,TGTGCCAGCAGTGATCTACTAGCGGGAGGGCCGCAAGAGACCCAGTACTTC,CASSDLLAGGPQETQYF
TRBJ2-1,TRBV20-1,.,.,TGCAGTGCTAGAGGGGTGTTGAAGACAGGCCGATCCTACAATGAGCAGTTCTTC,CSARGVLKTGRSYNEQFF
TRBJ2-7,TRBV29-1,many,TRBD1,TGCAGCGTTGTTCTTCGGACAGGGGGCTCCGAGCAGTACTTC,CSVVLRTGGSEQYF
TRBJ1-3,TRBV10-3,few,.,TGTGCCATCAGGCGGCAGGGCCTGACTAACTCTGGAAACACCATATATTTT,CAIRRQGLTNSGNTIYF
TRBJ2-5,TRBV6-5,many,.,TGTGCCAGCAGTTGGGATGGGACGGAGACCCAGTACTTC,CASSWDGTETQYF
TRBJ2-7,TRBV20-1,few,TRBD2,TGCAGTGCTAGACTAGCGGGGCCCACAAGCGAGCAGTACTTC,CSARLAGPTSEQYF
TRBJ2-5,TRBV15,few,.,TGTGCCACCAAATACGGTGCGGCGGGAGAGACCCAGTACTTC,CATKYGAAGETQYF
TRBJ2-7,TRBV28,.,.,TGTGCCAGCAGTTTAGGTCATTTCGAGCAGTACTTC,CASSLGHFEQYF
TRBJ2-1,TRBV19,few,.,TGTGCCAGTAGTCTCGATCCGACAGGTTCCAATGAGCAGTTCTTC,CASSLDPTGSNEQFF
TRBJ2-5,TRBV12-3/TRBV12-4,few,TRBD1,TGTGCCAGCAGTCCCAGGACAGGGCCCGGTAGAGAGACCCAGTACTTC,CASSPRTGPGRETQYF
TRBJ2-5,TRBV29-1,.,.,TGCAGCGTTGAAGATCAGTTGGCATCAGTCGGTTACTTC,CSVEDQLASVGYF
TRBJ2-1,TRBV29-1,.,TRBD2,TGCAGCGTTGTTCTAGCGGGTAGGGTATATGAGCAGTTCTTC,CSVVLAGRVYEQFF
TRBJ2-7,TRBV12-3/TRBV12-4,many,TRBD1,TGTGCCAGCAGTCCTAGGTTCCCCAGACAGGGGGCAAACGAGCAGTACTTC,CASSPRFPRQGANEQYF
TRBJ2-7,TRBV6-1,.,.,TGTGCCAGCAGTGAAGCGCTGGGCGGCGAGCAGTACTTC,CASSEALGGEQYF
TRBJ2-7,TRBV12-3/TRBV12-4,.,.,TGTGCCAGCAGATCCGTCCTCTCCTACGAGCAGTACTTC,CASRSVLSYEQYF
TRBJ1-2,TRBV5-1,few,.,TGCGCCAGCAGCTTGGAGGACAGCTACTATGGCTACACCTTC,CASSLEDSYYGYTF
TRBJ2-3,TRBV5-6,few,TRBD2,TGTGCCAGCTCGAAACGGGGGGGAACAGATACGCAGTATTTT,CASSKRGGTDTQYF
TRBJ2-5,TRBV6-1,.,.,TGTGCCAGGGTTTCGACTATCCAGTACCAAGAGACCCAGTACTTC,CARVSTIQYQETQYF
TRBJ2-1,TRBV10-3,.,.,TGTGCCATCAGTGAGTTAGGCGGGCCAAGCTCCTACAATGAGCAGTTCTTC,CAISELGGPSSYNEQFF
TRBJ2-7,TRBV20-1,few,TRBD2,TGCAGTGCTGGACTAGCGGGAGGTGGTTACGAGCAGTACTTC,CSAGLAGGGYEQYF
TRBJ2-7,TRBV4-3,few,TRBD2,TGCGCCAGCAGCCAAGCCGAGGGACTAGCGGGGGAGCAGTACTTC,CASSQAEGLAGEQYF
TRBJ2-5,TRBV11-2,.,.,TGTGCCAGCAGCTTAGTGGGTTGGCAAGAGACCCAGTACTTC,CASSLVGWQETQYF
TRBJ2-7,TRBV11-2,many,TRBD2,TGTGCCAGCAGCTTGACACGACTAGCGGGAAACCGGGTGTACGAGCAGTACTTC,CASSLTRLAGNRVYEQYF
TRBJ2-5,TRBV27,many,TRBD1,TGTGCCAGCAGGAGGGACAGGGGAGAAAGTAGAGAGACCCAGTACTTC,CASRRDRGESRETQYF
TRBJ1-2,TRBV5-1,.,TRBD1,TGCGCCAGCAGCTCTTTCCAGGGGGAGGCCTATGGCTACACCTTC,CASSSFQGEAYGYTF
TRBJ2-1,TRBV10-3,few,.,TGTGCCATCAGTGTGAGGGTCGAAAATGAGCAGTTCTTC,CAISVRVENEQFF
TRBJ2-7,TRBV5-1,few,.,TGCGCCAGCAGCTTACAGGGGACTCGGTACGAGCAGTACTTC,CASSLQGTRYEQYF
TRBJ2-1,TRBV28,many,.,TGTGCCAGCAGTCTACGACGGTGGATCTACAATGAGCAGTTCTTC,CASSLRRWIYNEQFF
TRBJ1-2,TRBV7-2,.,.,TGTGCCAGCAGCTTATTCCCAGGGGACTTCTATGGCTACACCTTC,CASSLFPGDFYGYTF